This TCR beta chain derives from a study of Ad26.COV2.S vaccination and SARS-CoV-2 variants. Some clones are missing from TCRdb's copy, which holds only in-frame ones; the method was immunoSEQ multiplex PCR. The data show 440,000 or so clones, about 90% seen once. V shed 0 bases and J shed 5 bases, with 17 bases lying between them. The CDR3 length is 16 residues. The germline gives CDR1 LGHDT, CDR2 YNNKEL (reference sequence). Sample treatment: some 20 received Ad26.COV2.S at low or high dose, single or two shots; several received placebo; per-sample allocation not given. The samples date from day 63 after the first vaccine or placebo injection.

Material: peripheral blood, obtained in a trial of Ad26.COV2.S vaccine versus placebo. This TCR was sampled from a person aged 18 to 65 who received the Ad26.COV2.S COVID-19 vaccine or a placebo. V and J are TRBV3-1 (or the pseudogene TRBV3-2) and TRBJ2-7, with a possible D match to TRBD1 (7 bases). The DNA of the CDR3 is TGTGCCAGCAGCCAAGACCTAAGACGGGGGACAGACGAGCAGTACTTC. The encoded protein is CASSQDLRRGTDEQYF.